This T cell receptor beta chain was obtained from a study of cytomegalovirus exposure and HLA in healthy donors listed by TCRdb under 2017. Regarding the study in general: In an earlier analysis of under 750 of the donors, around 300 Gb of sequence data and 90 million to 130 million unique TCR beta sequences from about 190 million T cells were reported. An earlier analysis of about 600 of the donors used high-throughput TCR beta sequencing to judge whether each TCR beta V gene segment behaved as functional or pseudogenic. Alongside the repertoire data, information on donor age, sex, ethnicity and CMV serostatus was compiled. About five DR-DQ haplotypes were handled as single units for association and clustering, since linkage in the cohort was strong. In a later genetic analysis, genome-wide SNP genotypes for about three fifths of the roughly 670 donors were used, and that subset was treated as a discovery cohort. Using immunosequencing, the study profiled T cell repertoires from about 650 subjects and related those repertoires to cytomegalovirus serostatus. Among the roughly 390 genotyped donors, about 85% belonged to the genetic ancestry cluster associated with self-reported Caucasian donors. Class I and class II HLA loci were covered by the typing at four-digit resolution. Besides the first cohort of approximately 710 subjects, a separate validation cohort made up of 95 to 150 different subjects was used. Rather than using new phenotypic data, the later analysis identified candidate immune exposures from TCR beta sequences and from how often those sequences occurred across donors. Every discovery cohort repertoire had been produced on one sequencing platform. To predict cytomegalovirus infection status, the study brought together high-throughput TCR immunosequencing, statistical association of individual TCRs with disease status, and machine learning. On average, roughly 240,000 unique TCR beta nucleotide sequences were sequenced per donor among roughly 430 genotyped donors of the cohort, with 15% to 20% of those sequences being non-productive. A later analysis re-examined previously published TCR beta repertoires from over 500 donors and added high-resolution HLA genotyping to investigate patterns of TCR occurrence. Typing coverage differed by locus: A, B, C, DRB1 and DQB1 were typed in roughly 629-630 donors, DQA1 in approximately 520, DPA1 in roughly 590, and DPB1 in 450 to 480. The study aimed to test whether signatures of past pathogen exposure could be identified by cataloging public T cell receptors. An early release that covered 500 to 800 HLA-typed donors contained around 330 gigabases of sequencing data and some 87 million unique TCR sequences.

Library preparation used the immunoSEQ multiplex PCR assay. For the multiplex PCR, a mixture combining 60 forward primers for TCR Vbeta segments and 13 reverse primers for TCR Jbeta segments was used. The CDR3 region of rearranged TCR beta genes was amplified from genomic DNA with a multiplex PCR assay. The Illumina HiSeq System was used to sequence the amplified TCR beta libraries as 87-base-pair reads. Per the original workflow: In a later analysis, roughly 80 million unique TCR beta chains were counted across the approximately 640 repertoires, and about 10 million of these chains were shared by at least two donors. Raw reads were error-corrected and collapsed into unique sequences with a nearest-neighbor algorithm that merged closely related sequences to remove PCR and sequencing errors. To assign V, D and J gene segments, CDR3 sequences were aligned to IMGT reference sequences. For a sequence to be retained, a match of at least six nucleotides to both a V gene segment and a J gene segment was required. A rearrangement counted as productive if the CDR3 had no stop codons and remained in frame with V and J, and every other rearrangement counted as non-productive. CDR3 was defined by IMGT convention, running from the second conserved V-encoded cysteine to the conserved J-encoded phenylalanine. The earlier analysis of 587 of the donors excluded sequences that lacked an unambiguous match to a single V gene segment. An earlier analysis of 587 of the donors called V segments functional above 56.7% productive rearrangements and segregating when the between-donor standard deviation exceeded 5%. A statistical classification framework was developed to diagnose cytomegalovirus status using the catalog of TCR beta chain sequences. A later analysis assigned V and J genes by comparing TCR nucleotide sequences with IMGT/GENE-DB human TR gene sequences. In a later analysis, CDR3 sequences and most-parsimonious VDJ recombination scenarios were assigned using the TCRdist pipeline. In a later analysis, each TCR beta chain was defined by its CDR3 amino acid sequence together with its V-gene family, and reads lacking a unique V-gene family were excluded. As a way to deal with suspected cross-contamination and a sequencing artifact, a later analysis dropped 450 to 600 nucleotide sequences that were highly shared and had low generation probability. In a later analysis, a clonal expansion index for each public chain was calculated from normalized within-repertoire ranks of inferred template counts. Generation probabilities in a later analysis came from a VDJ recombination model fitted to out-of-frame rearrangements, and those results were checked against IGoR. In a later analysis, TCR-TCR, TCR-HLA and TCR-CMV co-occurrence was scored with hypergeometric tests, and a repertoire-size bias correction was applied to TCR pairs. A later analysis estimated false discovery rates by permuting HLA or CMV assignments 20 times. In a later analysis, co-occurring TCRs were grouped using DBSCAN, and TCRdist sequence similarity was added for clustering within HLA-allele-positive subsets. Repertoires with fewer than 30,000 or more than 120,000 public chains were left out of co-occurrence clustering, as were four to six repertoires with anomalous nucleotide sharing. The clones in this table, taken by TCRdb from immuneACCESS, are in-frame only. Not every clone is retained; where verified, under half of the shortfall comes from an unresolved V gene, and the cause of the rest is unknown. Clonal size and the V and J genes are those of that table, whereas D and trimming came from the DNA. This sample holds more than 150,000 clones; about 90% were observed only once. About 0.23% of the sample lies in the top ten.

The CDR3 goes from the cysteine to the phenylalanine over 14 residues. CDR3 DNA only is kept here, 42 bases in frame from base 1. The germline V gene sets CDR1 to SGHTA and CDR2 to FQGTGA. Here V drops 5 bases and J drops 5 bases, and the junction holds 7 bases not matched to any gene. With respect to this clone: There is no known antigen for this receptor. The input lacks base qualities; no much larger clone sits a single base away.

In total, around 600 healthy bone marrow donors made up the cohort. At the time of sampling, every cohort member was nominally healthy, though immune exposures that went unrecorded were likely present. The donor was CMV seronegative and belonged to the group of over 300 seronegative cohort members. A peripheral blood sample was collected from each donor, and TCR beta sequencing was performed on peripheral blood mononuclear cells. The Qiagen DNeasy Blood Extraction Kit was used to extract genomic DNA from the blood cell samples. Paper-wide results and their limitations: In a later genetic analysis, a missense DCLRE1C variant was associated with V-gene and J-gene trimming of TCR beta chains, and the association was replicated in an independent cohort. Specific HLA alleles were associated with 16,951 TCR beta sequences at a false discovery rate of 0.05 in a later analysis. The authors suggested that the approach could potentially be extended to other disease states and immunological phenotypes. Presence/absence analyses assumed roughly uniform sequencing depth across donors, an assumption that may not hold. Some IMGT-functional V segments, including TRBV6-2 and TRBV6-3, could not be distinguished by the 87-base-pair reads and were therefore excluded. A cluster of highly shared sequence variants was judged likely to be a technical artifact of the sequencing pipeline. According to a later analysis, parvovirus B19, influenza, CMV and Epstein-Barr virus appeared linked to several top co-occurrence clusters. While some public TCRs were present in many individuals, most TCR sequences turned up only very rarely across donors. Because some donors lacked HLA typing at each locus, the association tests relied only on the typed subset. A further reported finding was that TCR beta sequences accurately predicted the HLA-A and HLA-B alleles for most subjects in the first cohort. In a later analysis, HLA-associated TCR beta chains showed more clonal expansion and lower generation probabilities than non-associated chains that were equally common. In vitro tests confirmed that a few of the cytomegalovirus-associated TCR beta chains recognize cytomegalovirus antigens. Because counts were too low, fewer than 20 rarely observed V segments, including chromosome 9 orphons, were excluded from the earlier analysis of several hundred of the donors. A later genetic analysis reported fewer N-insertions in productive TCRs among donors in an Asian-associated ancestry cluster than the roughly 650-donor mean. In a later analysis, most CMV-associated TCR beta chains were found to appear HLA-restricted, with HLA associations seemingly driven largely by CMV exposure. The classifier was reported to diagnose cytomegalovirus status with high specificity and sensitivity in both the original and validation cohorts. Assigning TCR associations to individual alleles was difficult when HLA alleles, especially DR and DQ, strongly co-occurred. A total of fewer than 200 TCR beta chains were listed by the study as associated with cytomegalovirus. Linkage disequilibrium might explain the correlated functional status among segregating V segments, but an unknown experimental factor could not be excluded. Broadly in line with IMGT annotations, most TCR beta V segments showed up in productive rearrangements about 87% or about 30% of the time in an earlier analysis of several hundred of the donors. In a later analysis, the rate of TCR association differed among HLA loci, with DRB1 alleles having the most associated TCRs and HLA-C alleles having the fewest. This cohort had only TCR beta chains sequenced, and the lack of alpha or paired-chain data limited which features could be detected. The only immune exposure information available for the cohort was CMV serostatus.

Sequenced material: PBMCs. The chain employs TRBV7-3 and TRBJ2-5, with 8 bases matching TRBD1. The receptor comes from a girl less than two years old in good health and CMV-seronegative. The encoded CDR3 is CASSDLQGGETQYF. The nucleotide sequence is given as TGTGCCAGCAGCGACTTACAGGGGGGCGAGACCCAGTACTTC.